This T cell receptor beta chain was documented in a study of T cells in Graves' hyperthyroidism and ophthalmopathy (dated by TCRdb to about 2019). About the investigation overall: Peripheral blood was sampled at the time of initial diagnosis, prior to any treatment. A discovery cohort of about a hundred patients, 43 with Graves' ophthalmopathy and approximately 55 with stable Graves' hyperthyroidism, was used to find distinguishing TCR V-J signatures. Prospective prediction of ophthalmopathy was tested in an independent validation cohort of 18 hyperthyroidism patients and 17 patients who later progressed to ophthalmopathy. The 80 to 100 discovery patients were randomly divided into training and test sets at a 7:3 ratio. In addition, the study compared T-cell repertoires in thyroid tissue and in blood from roughly 6 Graves' hyperthyroidism patients. After blood sampling, hyperthyroidism patients were treated with methimazole at a starting dose of 30 mg daily, and ophthalmopathy patients were treated with high-dose intravenous methylprednisolone. The paper describes TCR Vbeta CDR3 sequencing of roughly 130 peripheral blood samples, made up of 43 ophthalmopathy patients, 70 to 80 hyperthyroidism patients and 17 progressor patients. Overall results and qualifications from the work: A 13 V-J signature model separated ophthalmopathy from stable hyperthyroidism, with over 85% sensitivity and 81.08% specificity in cross-validation and 80%/75% in testing. Most expanded thyroid clonotypes (frequency above 0.001) were also detected in blood, suggesting blood repertoires may reflect thyroid immune responses. In validation, the model predicted progression to ophthalmopathy with roughly 66% sensitivity and 72% to 85% specificity, a median of 6.5 months before onset. No statistical method was used to set the sample size in advance, and investigators knew the group allocation.

Graves' hyperthyroidism was defined as stable when no progression to ophthalmopathy occurred over 18 months of follow-up. Hyperthyroidism patients were newly diagnosed, had a disease duration of under 2 months, and were aged 18 to 65 years. Any patient with an uncontrolled infection, another autoimmune disease, pregnancy or lactation was excluded. Diagnoses were based on clinical symptoms, serum thyroxine and TRAb, thyroid ultrasound and orbital computed tomography. PBMCs were separated from under 12 ml of fresh peripheral blood using Ficoll-Paque density gradient centrifugation. Total RNA was extracted using Trizol reagent, and RNA quality was assessed on an Agilent 2100 Bioanalyzer. Amplification of TCR beta CDR3 regions was carried out from RNA transcripts. A first-round RT-PCR of the TCR CDR3 used the HTBI primer set with the Qiagen OneStep RT-PCR kit. A second multiplex PCR round built the libraries, followed by size selection and purification. Sequencing of the libraries was done on an Illumina HiSeq2000 using paired-end 100 bp reads. The published analysis was carried out like this. SOAPnuke was used to process the raw data, with reads discarded if the reads contained adapters or uncalled bases, had a mean Phred below 15, or lacked an exact constant-primer or identifier match. High-quality paired reads were merged with COPE v1.2.5, and unique nucleotide sequences were defined as clonotypes. MiTCR v1.1 was used to align clonotypes to the IMGT TRBV, TRBD and TRBJ reference segments. The analysis was restricted to V-J combinations with a frequency above 0.0001, which together covered around 99% of the repertoires. A TCS score was defined as the ratio between F50 (clonal expansion) and ExV (chaos), using BLOSUM62-based TCRdist between CDR3 peptides within each V-J. Welch's t-statistics and random forest reduced 514 V-J features to 10 to 15, which were used in a naive Bayes classifier (R e1071). TCRdb's own reprocessing of the public reads used fastp at Q25 and MiXCR and kept productive beta chains. Each entry merges the rows of one CDR3 protein and shows their most common DNA and genes. For this entry, the V and J calls and clone size follow TCRdb and not the study's own pipeline. This sample gives 300,000 to 450,000 distinct CDR3 sequences in total; approximately 13% of them show up just once. Together, the top ten hold approximately 9.9% of the sample.

The CDR3, cysteine through phenylalanine, is 13 amino acids long. Only the CDR3 region is kept as DNA, spanning 39 bases read in frame from base 1. Here V drops 5 bases and J drops 7 bases, and the junction holds 1 base not matched to any gene. CDR1 and CDR2 are drawn from the germline V gene: KGHSH, LQKENI. This clonotype was counted many times. The clone's antigen remains unknown. No per-base quality is available; no much larger clone lies one base away. Sample: blood. The TCR originated in a woman aged 60-70 years with Graves' hyperthyroidism. The sequence is built from TRBV18 and TRBJ2-7, with 14 bases in between that match TRBD2. The CDR3 region: CASSRTSGREQYF. Here is the DNA: TGTGCCAGCTCAAGGACTAGCGGGAGGGAGCAGTACTTC.